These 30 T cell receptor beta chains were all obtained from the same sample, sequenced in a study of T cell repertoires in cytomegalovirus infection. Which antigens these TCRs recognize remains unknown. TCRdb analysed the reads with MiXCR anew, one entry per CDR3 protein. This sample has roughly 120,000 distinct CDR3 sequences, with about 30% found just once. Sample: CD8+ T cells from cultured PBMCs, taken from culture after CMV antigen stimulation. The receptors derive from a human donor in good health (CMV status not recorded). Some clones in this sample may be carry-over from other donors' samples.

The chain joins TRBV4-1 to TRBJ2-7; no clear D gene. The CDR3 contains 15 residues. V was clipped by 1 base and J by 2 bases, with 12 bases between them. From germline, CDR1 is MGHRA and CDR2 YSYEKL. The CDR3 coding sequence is TGCGCCAGCAGCCAAGGCCCAGAAAATACCTACGAGCAGTACTTC. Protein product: CASSQGPENTYEQYF.

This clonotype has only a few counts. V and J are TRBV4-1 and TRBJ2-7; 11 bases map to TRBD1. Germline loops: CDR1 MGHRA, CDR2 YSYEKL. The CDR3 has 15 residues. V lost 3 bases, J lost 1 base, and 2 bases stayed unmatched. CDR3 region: CASSQDRGPSYEQYF. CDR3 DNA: TGCGCCAGCAGCCAGGACAGGGGGCCTTCCTACGAGCAGTACTTC.

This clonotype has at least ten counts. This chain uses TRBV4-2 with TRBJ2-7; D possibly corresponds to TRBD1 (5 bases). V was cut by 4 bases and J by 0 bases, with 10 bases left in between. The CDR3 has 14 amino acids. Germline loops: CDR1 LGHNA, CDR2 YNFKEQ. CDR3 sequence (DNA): TGTGCCAGCAGCCCCCCAGGGCTCTCCTACGAGCAGTACTTC. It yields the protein CASSPPGLSYEQYF.

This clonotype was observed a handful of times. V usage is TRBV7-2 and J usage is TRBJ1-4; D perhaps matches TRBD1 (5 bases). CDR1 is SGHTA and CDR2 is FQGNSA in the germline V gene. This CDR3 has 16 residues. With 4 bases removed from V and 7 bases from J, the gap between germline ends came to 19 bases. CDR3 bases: TGTGCCAGCAGCTCGACCGGGACCCTCATCGGTGAAAAACTGTTTTTT. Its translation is CASSSTGTLIGEKLFF.

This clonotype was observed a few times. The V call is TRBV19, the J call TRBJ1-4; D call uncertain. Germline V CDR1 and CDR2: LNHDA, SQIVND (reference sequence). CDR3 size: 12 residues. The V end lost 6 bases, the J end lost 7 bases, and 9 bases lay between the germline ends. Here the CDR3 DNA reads TGTGCCAGTAGAGCTGGTGCTGAAAAACTGTTTTTT. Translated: CASRAGAEKLFF.

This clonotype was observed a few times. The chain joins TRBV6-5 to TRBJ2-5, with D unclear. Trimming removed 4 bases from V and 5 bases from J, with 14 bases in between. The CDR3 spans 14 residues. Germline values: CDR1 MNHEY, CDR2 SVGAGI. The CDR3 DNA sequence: TGTGCCAGCAGTTCCACAGATTACTCGGAGACCCAGTACTTC. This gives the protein CASSSTDYSETQYF.

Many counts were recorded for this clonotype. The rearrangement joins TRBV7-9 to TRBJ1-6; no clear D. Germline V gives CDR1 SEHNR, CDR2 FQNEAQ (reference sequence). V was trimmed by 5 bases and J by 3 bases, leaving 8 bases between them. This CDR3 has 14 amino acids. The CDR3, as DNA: TGTGCCAGCAGCCCAGGACTCTATAATTCACCCCTCCACTTT. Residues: CASSPGLYNSPLHF.

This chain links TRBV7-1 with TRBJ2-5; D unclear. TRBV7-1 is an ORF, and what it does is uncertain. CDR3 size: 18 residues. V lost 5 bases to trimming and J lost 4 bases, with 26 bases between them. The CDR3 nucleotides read TGTGCCAGCAGCACACGAACTTCGCCGGCTTTTGAAAGAGAGACCCAGTACTTC. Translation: CASSTRTSPAFERETQYF.

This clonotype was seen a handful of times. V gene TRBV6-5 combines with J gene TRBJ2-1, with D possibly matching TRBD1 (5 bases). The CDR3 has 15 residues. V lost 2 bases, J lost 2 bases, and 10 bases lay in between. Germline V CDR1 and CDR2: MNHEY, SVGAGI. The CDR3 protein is CASSYVKGPYNEQFF. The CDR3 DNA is TGTGCCAGCAGTTACGTTAAGGGGCCCTACAATGAGCAGTTCTTC.

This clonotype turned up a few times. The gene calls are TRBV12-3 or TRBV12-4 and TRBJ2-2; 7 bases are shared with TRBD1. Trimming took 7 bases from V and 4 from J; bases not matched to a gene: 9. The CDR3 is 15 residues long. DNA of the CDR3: TGTGCCAGCATCGACAGGGTCGGGGTCACCGGGGAGCTGTTTTTT. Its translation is CASIDRVGVTGELFF.

This CDR3 is CATRPGEGTEAFF. Here the CDR3 DNA reads TGTGCCACCAGGCCCGGGGAGGGCACTGAAGCTTTCTTT. This chain joins TRBV24-1 and TRBJ1-1; D remains ambiguous. V was shortened by 7 bases and J by 4 bases, with 12 bases between the two germline ends. Per germline, CDR1 KGHDR and CDR2 SFDVKD. The CDR3 is 13 amino acids.

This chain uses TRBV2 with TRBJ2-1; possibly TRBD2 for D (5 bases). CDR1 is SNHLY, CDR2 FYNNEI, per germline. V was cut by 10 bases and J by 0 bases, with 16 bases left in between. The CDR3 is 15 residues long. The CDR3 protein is CATTFSASSYNEQFF. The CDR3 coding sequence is TGTGCCACCACGTTTAGCGCGAGCTCCTACAATGAGCAGTTCTTC.

CDR3 loop: CASSPWGTRGTEAFF. The CDR3 nucleotides read TGTGCCAGTAGTCCTTGGGGAACTCGAGGCACTGAAGCTTTCTTT. The chain recombines TRBV19 with TRBJ1-1; D gene uncertain. With 5 bases removed from V and 4 bases from J, the gap between germline ends came to 17 bases. The germline V gene has CDR1 LNHDA and CDR2 SQIVND (reference sequence). This CDR3 comprises 15 residues.

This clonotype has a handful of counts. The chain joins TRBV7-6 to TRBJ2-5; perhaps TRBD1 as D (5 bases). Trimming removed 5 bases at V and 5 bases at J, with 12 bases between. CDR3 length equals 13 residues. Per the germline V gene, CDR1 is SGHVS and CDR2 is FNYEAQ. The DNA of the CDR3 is TGTGCCAGCAGCCCCGACAGTGAGGAGACCCAGTACTTC. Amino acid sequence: CASSPDSEETQYF.

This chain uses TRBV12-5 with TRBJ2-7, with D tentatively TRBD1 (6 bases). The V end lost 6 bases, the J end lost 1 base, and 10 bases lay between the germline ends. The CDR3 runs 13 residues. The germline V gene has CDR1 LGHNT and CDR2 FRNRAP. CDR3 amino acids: CASGGDKSYEQYF. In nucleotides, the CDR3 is TGTGCTAGTGGGGGGGACAAATCCTACGAGCAGTACTTC.

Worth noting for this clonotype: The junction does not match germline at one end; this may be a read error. CDR3 coding DNA: TGTGCTAGCAGCACGGGACAGGGCCCCTTGTACGAGCAGTACTTC. This codes for CASSTGQGPLYEQYF. This chain uses TRBV7-7 with TRBJ2-7, with TRBD1 matching 9 bases. The CDR3 is 15 amino acids. Germline lookup yields CDR1 SSHAT and CDR2 FNYEAQ (reference sequence).

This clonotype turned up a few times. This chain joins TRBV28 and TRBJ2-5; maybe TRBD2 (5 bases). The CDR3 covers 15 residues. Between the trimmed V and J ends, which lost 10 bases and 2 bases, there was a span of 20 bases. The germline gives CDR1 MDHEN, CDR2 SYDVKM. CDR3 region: CATKDLGSGQETQYF. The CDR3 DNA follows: TGTGCCACCAAGGACTTGGGTTCCGGACAAGAGACCCAGTACTTC.

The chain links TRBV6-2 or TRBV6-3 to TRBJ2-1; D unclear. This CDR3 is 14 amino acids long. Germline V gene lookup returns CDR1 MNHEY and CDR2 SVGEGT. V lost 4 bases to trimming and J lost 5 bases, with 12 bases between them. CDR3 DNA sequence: TGTGCCAGCAGTTTGCAGGCGCGGAACAATGAGCAGTTCTTC. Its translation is CASSLQARNNEQFF.

In DNA form, the CDR3 reads TGTGCCAGCAGTCATTACCGGACAGGGCCGAACACTGAAGCTTTCTTT. The encoded protein is CASSHYRTGPNTEAFF. The V gene is TRBV12-3 or TRBV12-4, the J gene TRBJ1-1; TRBD1 aligns across 8 bases. V lost 5 bases, J lost 1 base, and 9 bases stayed unmatched. CDR3 size: 16 residues.

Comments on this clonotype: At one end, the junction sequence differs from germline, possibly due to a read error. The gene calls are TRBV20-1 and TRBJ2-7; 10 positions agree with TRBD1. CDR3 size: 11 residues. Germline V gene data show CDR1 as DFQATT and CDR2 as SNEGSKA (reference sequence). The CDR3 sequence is CSAGGDRGRNF. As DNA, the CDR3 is TGCAGTGCGGGGGGTGACAGGGGGCGAAACTTC.

The CDR3 sequence: CASSYSHFNQPQHF. The DNA of the CDR3 is TGTGCCAGCAGTTACTCCCACTTCAATCAGCCCCAGCATTTT. The chain carries TRBV6-6 and TRBJ1-5; D not resolved. CDR1 and CDR2 (germline): MNHNY, SVGAGI (reference sequence). Trimming cost V 0 bases and J 3 bases, with 6 bases left between them. The CDR3 runs 14 residues.

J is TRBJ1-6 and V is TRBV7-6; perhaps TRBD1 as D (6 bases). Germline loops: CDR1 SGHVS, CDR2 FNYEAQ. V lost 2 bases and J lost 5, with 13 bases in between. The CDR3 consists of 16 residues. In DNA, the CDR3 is TGTGCCAGCAGCTTACCTCCGGGACAAAATAATTCACCCCTCCACTTT. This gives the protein CASSLPPGQNNSPLHF. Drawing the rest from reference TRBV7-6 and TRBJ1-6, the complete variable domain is GAGVSQSPRYKVTKRGQDVALRCDPISGHVSLYWYRQALGQGPEFLTYFNYEAQQDKSGLPNDRFSAERPEGSISTLTIQRTEQRDSAMYRCASSLPPGQNNSPLHFGNGTRLTVT.

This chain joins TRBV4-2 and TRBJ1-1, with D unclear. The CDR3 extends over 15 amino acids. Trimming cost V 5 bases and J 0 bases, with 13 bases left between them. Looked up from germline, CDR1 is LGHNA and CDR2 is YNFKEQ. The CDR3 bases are TGTGCCAGCAGCGGAACGGACGGATTGAACACTGAAGCTTTCTTT. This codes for CASSGTDGLNTEAFF.

Written as DNA, the CDR3 is TGTGCCAGCAGCACCGTAGAGCTTGATACGCAGTATTTT. Its translation is CASSTVELDTQYF. The V call is TRBV7-6, the J call TRBJ2-3; D call uncertain. This CDR3 comprises 13 residues. The germline gives CDR1 SGHVS, CDR2 FNYEAQ. Trimming left V 5 bases short and J 6 bases short, with 12 bases between.

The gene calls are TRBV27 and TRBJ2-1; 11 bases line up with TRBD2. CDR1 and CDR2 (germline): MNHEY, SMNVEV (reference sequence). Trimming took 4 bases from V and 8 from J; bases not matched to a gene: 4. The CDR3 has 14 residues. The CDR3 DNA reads TGTGCCAGCAGTTCCACTAGCGGGGGTTATGAGCAGTTCTTC. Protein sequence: CASSSTSGGYEQFF.

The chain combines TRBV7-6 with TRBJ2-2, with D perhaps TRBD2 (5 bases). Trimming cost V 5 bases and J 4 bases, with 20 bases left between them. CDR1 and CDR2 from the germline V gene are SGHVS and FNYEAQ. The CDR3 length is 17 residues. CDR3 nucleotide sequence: TGTGCCAGCAGCATGGGCCCCGGAGGTGTGGGCACCGGGGAGCTGTTTTTT. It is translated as CASSMGPGGVGTGELFF.

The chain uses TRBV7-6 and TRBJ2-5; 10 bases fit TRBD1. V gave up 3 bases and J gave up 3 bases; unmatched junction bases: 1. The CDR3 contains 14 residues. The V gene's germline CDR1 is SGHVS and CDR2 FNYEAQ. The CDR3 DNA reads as TGTGCCAGCAGCTTTGGGACAGGGGAAGAGACCCAGTACTTC. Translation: CASSFGTGEETQYF.

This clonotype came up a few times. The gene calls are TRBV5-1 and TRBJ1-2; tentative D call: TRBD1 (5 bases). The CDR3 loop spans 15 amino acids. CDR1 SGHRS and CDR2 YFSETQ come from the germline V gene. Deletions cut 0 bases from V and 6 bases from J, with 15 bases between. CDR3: CASSLAGRRGDGYTF. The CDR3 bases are TGCGCCAGCAGCTTGGCCGGACGGAGAGGGGATGGCTACACCTTC.

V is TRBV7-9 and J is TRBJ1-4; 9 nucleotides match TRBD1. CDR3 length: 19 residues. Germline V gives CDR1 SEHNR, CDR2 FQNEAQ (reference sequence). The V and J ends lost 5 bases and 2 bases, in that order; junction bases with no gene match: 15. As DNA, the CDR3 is TGTGCCAGCAGCGCGCATGGGGACAGGGTAGAGGGGACTAATGAAAAACTGTTTTTT. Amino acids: CASSAHGDRVEGTNEKLFF.

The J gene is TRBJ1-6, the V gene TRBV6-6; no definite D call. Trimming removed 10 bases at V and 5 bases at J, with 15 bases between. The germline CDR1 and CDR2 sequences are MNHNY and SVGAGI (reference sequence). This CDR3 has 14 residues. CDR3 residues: CATSSRADNSPLHF. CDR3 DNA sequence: TGTGCCACATCGAGCCGAGCAGATAATTCACCCCTCCACTTT.